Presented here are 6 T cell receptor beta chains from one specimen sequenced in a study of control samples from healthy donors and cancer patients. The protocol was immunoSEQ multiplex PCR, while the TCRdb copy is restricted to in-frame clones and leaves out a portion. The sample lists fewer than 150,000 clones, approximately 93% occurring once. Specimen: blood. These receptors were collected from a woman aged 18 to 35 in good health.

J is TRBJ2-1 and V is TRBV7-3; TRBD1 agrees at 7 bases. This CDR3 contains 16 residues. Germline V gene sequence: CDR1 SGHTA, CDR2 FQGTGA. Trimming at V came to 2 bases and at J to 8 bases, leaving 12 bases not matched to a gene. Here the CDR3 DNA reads TGTGCCAGCAGCTTAGGACTTACAATAGGGGGCGATGAGCAGTTCTTC. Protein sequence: CASSLGLTIGGDEQFF.

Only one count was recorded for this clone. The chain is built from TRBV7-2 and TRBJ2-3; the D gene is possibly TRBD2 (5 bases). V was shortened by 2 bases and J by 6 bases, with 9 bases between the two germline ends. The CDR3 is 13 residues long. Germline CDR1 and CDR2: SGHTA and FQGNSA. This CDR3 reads CASSLLPGDTQYF. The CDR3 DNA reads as TGTGCCAGCAGCTTACTGCCGGGGGATACGCAGTATTTT.

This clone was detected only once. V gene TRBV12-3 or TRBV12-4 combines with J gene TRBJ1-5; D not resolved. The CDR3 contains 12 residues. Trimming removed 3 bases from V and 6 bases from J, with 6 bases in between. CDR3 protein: CASSFRRQPQHF. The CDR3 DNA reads TGTGCCAGCAGTTTCCGTCGTCAGCCCCAGCATTTT.

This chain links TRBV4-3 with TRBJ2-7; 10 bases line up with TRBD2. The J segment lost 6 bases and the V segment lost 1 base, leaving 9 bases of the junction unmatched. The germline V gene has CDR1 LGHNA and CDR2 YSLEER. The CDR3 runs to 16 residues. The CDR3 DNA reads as TGCGCCAGCAGCCAAGTTCAAGCGGGGGGGATTGGCGAGCAGTACTTC. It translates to CASSQVQAGGIGEQYF.

For the CDR3, the DNA is TGTGCCAGCTCACCCCAGCGGCAGTCGGTCGGCTACACCTTC. Protein: CASSPQRQSVGYTF. The V and J genes are TRBV18 and TRBJ1-2, with D hard to call. Germline loops: CDR1 KGHSH, CDR2 LQKENI. The CDR3 length is 14 residues. V was clipped by 3 bases and J by 8 bases, with 16 bases between them.

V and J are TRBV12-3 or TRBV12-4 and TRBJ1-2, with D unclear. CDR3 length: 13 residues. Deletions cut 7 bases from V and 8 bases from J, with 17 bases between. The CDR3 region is CASTSTVNGGYTF. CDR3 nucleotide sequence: TGTGCCAGCACCTCGACGGTGAATGGAGGCTACACCTTC.